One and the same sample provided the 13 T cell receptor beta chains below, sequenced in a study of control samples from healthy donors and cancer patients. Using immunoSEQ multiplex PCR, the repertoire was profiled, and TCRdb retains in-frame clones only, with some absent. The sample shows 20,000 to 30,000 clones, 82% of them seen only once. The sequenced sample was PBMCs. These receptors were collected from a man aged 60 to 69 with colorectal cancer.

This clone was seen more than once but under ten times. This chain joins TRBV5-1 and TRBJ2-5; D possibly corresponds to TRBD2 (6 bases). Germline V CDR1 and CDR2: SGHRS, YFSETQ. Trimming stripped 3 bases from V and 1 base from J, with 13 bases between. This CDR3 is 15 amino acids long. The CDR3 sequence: CASSSAGRLQETQYF. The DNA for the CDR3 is TGCGCCAGCAGCTCCGCCGGGAGACTCCAAGAGACCCAGTACTTC.

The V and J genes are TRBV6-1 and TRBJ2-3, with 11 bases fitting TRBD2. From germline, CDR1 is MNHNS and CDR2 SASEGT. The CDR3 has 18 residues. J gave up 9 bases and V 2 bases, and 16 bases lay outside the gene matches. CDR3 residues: CASSEIRGPSGGFLTQYF. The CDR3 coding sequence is TGTGCCAGCAGTGAAATTCGGGGGCCTAGCGGGGGGTTTCTCACGCAGTATTTT.

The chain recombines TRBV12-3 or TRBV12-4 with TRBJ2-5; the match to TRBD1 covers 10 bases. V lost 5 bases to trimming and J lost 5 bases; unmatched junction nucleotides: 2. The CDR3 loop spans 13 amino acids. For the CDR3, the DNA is TGTGCCAGCAGTCCGGGACAGGGGGAGACCCAGTACTTC. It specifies CASSPGQGETQYF.

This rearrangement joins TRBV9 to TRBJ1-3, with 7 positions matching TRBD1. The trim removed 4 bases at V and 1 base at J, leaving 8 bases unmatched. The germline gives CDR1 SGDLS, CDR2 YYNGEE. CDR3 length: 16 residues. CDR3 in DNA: TGTGCCAGCAGCTCTCGACAGGGAGGATCTGGAAACACCATATATTTT. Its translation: CASSSRQGGSGNTIYF.

CDR3 protein: CASSQDSGGKDTQYF. The CDR3 DNA is TGCGCCAGCAGCCAAGATAGCGGGGGGAAGGATACGCAGTATTTT. V is TRBV4-3 and J is TRBJ2-3; 10 bases are a match to TRBD2. The CDR3 covers 15 residues. Germline V gene lookup returns CDR1 LGHNA and CDR2 YSLEER. With V trimmed by 0 bases and J by 6 bases, 3 bases remained unmatched.

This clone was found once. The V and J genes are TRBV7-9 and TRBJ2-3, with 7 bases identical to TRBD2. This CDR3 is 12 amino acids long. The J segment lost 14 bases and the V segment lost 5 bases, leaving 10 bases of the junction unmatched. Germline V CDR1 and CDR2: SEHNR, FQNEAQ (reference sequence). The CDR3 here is CASSPGGGLGYF. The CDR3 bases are TGTGCCAGCAGCCCCGGCGGGGGTTTGGGGTATTTT.

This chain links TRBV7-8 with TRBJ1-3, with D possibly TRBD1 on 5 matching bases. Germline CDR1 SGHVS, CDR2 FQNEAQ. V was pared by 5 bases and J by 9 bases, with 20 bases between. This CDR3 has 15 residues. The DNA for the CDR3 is TGTGCCAGCAGCCAAGCCGTCGGGGGAAGGGCCACCATATATTTT. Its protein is CASSQAVGGRATIYF.

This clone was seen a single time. The CDR3 DNA reads as TGTGCCACCAGTGATGGACCAACAGGGGAAGAGACCCAGTACTTC. Its translation: CATSDGPTGEETQYF. The V gene is TRBV24-1, the J gene TRBJ2-5; TRBD1 agrees at 7 bases. The CDR3 loop spans 15 amino acids. J was trimmed by 3 bases and V by 3 bases; bases with no gene match: 6. Germline V gene data show CDR1 as KGHDR and CDR2 as SFDVKD.

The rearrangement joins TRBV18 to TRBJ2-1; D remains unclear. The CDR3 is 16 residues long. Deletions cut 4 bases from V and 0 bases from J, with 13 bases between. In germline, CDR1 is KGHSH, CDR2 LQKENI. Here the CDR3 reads CASSRRDSSSYNEQFF. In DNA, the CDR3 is TGTGCCAGCTCACGAAGGGATTCAAGCTCCTACAATGAGCAGTTCTTC. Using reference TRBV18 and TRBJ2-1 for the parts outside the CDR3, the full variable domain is NAGVMQNPRHLVRRRGQEARLRCSPMKGHSHVYWYRQLPEEGLKFMVYLQKENIIDESGMPKERFSAEFPKEGPSILRIQQVVRGDSAAYFCASSRRDSSSYNEQFFGPGTRLTVL.

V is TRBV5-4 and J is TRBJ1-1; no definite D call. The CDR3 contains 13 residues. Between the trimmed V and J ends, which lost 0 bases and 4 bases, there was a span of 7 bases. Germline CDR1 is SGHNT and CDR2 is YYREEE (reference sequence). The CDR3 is CASSLEQSTEAFF. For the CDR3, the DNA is TGTGCCAGCAGCTTGGAACAAAGCACTGAAGCTTTCTTT.

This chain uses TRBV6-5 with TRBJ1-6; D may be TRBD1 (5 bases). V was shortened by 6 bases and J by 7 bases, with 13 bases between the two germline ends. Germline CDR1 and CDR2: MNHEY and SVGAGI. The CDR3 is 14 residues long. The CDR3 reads CASRGWQGNSPLHF. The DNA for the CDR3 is TGTGCCAGCAGGGGCTGGCAGGGCAATTCACCCCTCCACTTT.

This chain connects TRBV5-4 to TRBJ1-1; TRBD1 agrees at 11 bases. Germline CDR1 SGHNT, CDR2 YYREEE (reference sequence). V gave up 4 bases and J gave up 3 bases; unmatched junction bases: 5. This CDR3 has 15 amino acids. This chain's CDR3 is CASSVGQGADTEAFF. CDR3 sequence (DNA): TGTGCCAGCAGCGTCGGACAGGGGGCGGACACTGAAGCTTTCTTT.

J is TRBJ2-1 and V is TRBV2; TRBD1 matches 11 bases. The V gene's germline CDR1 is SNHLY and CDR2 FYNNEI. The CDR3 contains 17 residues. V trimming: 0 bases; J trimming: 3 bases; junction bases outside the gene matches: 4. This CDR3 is CASSEALGTGGYNEQFF. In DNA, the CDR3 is TGTGCCAGCAGTGAAGCGCTTGGGACAGGGGGCTACAATGAGCAGTTCTTC.